This passage covers 28 T cell receptor beta chains from one sample sequenced in a study of cytomegalovirus exposure and HLA in healthy donors. It was with 60 Vbeta and 13 Jbeta primers that the PCR ran. The protocol was immunoSEQ multiplex PCR, while the TCRdb copy is restricted to in-frame clones and leaves out a portion. The repertoire has under 200,000 clones, roughly 80% of them found once; the top ten carry roughly 0.8%. The sequencing sample was made of PBMCs. The receptors here all came from a woman younger than 30 in good health and CMV-seronegative.

This chain joins TRBV4-1 and TRBJ1-2; D uncertain. Germline V gene lookup returns CDR1 MGHRA and CDR2 YSYEKL. The ends were cut back, 0 bases at V and 3 bases at J, with 11 bases in the middle. The CDR3 consists of 15 residues. The CDR3 DNA follows: TGCGCCAGCAGCCAAGATCCCGGGAATCACTATGGCTACACCTTC. Its protein product is CASSQDPGNHYGYTF.

This clone has a handful of counts. The DNA is omitted, as the CDR3 cannot be located on it reliably, and the CDR3 follows TCRdb's listing. The rearrangement uses TRBV1 and TRBJ2-3; TRBD2 is the table's D call, not checked against the DNA. TRBV1 is classified as a pseudogene. The CDR3 is 23 residues long, counting both termini. CDR3 sequence reads: CTSSQAWVGSGTSGGATTDTQYF.

V is TRBV2 and J is TRBJ2-1; D perhaps matches TRBD2 (6 bases). Germline CDR1 and CDR2: SNHLY and FYNNEI. Trimming pared 8 bases from V and 3 bases from J, leaving 11 bases between. The CDR3 loop spans 13 amino acids. The DNA for the CDR3 is TGTGCCAGCCGGGACTCCGTCTACAATGAGCAGTTCTTC. This gives the protein CASRDSVYNEQFF.

The V gene is TRBV11-2, the J gene TRBJ2-1, with a weak D call TRBD1 (7 bases). The CDR3 spans 14 residues. Germline CDR1 is SGHAT and CDR2 is FQNNGV. Trimming removed 5 bases from V and 2 bases from J, with 10 bases in between. CDR3 nucleotides: TGTGCCAGCAGCGGGGGGACAGCCTACAATGAGCAGTTCTTC. Translated: CASSGGTAYNEQFF. The full variable domain, completed using reference TRBV11-2 and TRBJ2-1, is EAGVAQSPRYKIIEKRQSVAFWCNPISGHATLYWYQQILGQGPKLLIQFQNNGVVDDSQLPKDRFSAERLKGVDSTLKIQPAKLEDSAVYLCASSGGTAYNEQFFGPGTRLTVL.

This clone was counted between two and nine times. The rearrangement links TRBV7-6 to TRBJ1-2; D may be TRBD1 (6 bases). CDR1 is SGHVS and CDR2 is FNYEAQ in the germline V gene. V lost 1 base, J lost 6 bases, and 12 bases lay in between. This CDR3 spans 14 amino acids. CDR3 region: CASSLGLRGDGYTF. For the CDR3, the DNA is TGTGCCAGCAGCTTAGGTCTCAGGGGAGATGGCTACACCTTC.

Only one count was recorded for this clone. This chain joins TRBV6-6 and TRBJ2-3; 7 bases line up with TRBD1. The germline V gene has CDR1 MNHNY and CDR2 SVGAGI (reference sequence). The CDR3 has 13 amino acids. With 7 bases clipped from V and 3 bases from J, the junction kept 4 bases outside the gene matches. CDR3 bases: TGTGCCAGCACCTTGACAGGGACAGATACGCAGTATTTT. Its protein is CASTLTGTDTQYF.

The chain employs TRBV2 and TRBJ2-1, with TRBD1 matching over 9 bases. V shed 5 bases, J shed 9 bases, and the junction held 8 bases outside the gene matches. Germline assignment: CDR1 SNHLY and CDR2 FYNNEI. This CDR3 comprises 14 residues. For the CDR3, the DNA is TGTGCCAGCAGTACCTGGACAGGGGAGGGTGAGCAGTTCTTC. This encodes CASSTWTGEGEQFF. The variable domain in full, with the rest retrieved from reference TRBV2 and TRBJ2-1, is EPEVTQTPSHQVTQMGQEVILRCVPISNHLYFYWYRQILGQKVEFLVSFYNNEISEKSEIFDDQFSVERPDGSNFTLKIRSTKLEDSAMYFCASSTWTGEGEQFFGPGTRLTVL.

J is TRBJ2-7 and V is TRBV14; D perhaps matches TRBD1 (6 bases). The CDR3 sequence is 14 residues long. V was trimmed by 4 bases and J by 9 bases, leaving 19 bases between them. Germline V gives CDR1 SGHDN, CDR2 FVKESK. CDR3 sequence reads: CASSPQQGPRVQYF. DNA of the CDR3: TGTGCCAGCAGCCCTCAACAGGGCCCCAGGGTGCAGTACTTC.

This clone was seen only a few times. The J gene is TRBJ2-7, the V gene TRBV7-9; the match to TRBD2 covers 15 bases. V trimming: 5 bases; J trimming: 6 bases; junction bases outside the gene matches: 5. Germline lookup yields CDR1 SEHNR and CDR2 FQNEAQ (reference sequence). The length of the CDR3 is 15 residues. The CDR3 coding sequence is TGTGCCAGCAGCCCGGGACTAGCGGGAGGCTCCGAGCAGTACTTC. Its translation is CASSPGLAGGSEQYF.

The chain is built from TRBV6-6 and TRBJ2-7, with 11 bases matching TRBD1. Germline lookup yields CDR1 MNHNY and CDR2 SVGAGI (reference sequence). The V gene end was trimmed by 6 bases and the J gene end by 0 bases; junction bases not matched to a gene: 7. There are 16 residues in the CDR3. Written as DNA, the CDR3 is TGTGCCAGCAGCTCCCGAGGGACAGGGGGCTCCTACGAGCAGTACTTC. Its translation: CASSSRGTGGSYEQYF.

V usage is TRBV6-5 and J usage is TRBJ1-2, with TRBD1 matching over 9 bases. Germline V gene sequence: CDR1 MNHEY, CDR2 SVGAGI. This CDR3 contains 15 residues. Germline trimming cut 10 bases from V and 4 bases from J; bases unmatched to any gene: 13. This CDR3 reads CATWYGQGTSYGYTF. The CDR3 DNA is TGTGCCACCTGGTACGGACAGGGGACATCCTATGGCTACACCTTC.

This rearrangement joins TRBV27 to TRBJ2-7, with 12 bases that match TRBD2. Germline CDR1 and CDR2: MNHEY and SMNVEV (reference sequence). The V gene end was trimmed by 4 bases and the J gene end by 5 bases; junction bases not matched to a gene: 27. The CDR3 has 22 amino acids. The CDR3 region is CASSSPGRLPGTSGSVWNEQYF. The CDR3 DNA reads TGTGCCAGCAGTTCTCCGGGACGGTTACCCGGGACTAGCGGGTCGGTCTGGAACGAGCAGTACTTC.

This chain uses TRBV10-1 with TRBJ2-3; D might be TRBD2 (6 bases). Germline V gene lookup returns CDR1 WNHNN and CDR2 SYGVQD (reference sequence). V dropped 9 bases and J dropped 1 base, with 14 bases sitting between them. The CDR3 is 14 residues long. This CDR3 reads CARPSASRTDTQYF. CDR3 in DNA: TGCGCCAGGCCTAGCGCGTCCCGCACAGATACGCAGTATTTT.

This clone was picked up one time. V is TRBV27 and J is TRBJ1-1; 8 bases are a match to TRBD1. The CDR3 covers 13 residues. V shed 10 bases and J 4 bases; nucleotides not matched to a gene: 8. Germline assignment: CDR1 MNHEY and CDR2 SMNVEV (reference sequence). The CDR3 sequence is CATKQGAPTEAFF. For the CDR3, the DNA is TGTGCCACCAAGCAGGGGGCGCCCACTGAAGCTTTCTTT.

There are a few counts of this clone. The chain links TRBV6-5 to TRBJ1-2; tentative D call: TRBD1 (6 bases). The CDR3 has 15 amino acids. From germline, CDR1 is MNHEY and CDR2 SVGAGI. Trimming stripped 0 bases from V and 0 bases from J, with 8 bases between. CDR3 DNA: TGTGCCAGCAGTTACTCATGGACAGCTAACTATGGCTACACCTTC. Residues: CASSYSWTANYGYTF.

The genes are TRBV18 and TRBJ2-7; TRBD2 agrees at 7 bases. Germline-derived CDR1 and CDR2 are KGHSH and LQKENI. The CDR3 contains 14 residues. The ends lost 9 bases at V and 7 bases at J; junction bases unmatched: 15. CDR3 in amino acids: CASAPNESGNEQYF. The DNA of the CDR3 is TGTGCCAGTGCGCCCAATGAAAGCGGGAATGAGCAGTACTTC.

The CDR3 region is CASSLTANYGYTF. DNA for the CDR3: TGTGCCAGCAGCTTAACCGCGAACTATGGCTACACCTTC. The chain recombines TRBV7-9 with TRBJ1-2; D gene uncertain. Deletions cut 2 bases from V and 2 bases from J, with 6 bases between. Germline CDR1 and CDR2: SEHNR and FQNEAQ (reference sequence). This CDR3 contains 13 residues.

CDR3 sequence reads: CASSVVGAGETQYF. CDR3 in DNA: TGTGCCAGCAGCGTAGTGGGGGCGGGAGAGACCCAGTACTTC. The chain joins TRBV9 to TRBJ2-5; D is perhaps TRBD1 (6 bases). CDR1 is SGDLS, CDR2 YYNGEE, per germline. V was pared by 0 bases and J by 4 bases, with 10 bases between. The CDR3 runs to 14 residues. Complete variable domain (other parts from reference TRBV9 and TRBJ2-5): DSGVTQTPKHLITATGQRVTLRCSPRSGDLSVYWYQQSLDQGLQFLIQYYNGEERAKGNILERFSAQQFPDLHSELNLSSLELGDSALYFCASSVVGAGETQYFGPGTRLLVL.

The V call is TRBV7-8, the J call TRBJ1-1, with a weak D call TRBD1 (5 bases). V was pared by 1 base and J by 3 bases, with 6 bases between. The CDR3 has 13 residues. Germline V lookup: CDR1 SGHVS, CDR2 FQNEAQ. In DNA, the CDR3 is TGTGCCAGCAGCTTAGAAGGGGACACTGAAGCTTTCTTT. This codes for CASSLEGDTEAFF.

This chain connects TRBV5-1 to TRBJ2-3, with TRBD2 matching 13 bases. CDR3 length: 15 residues. Germline V gene data show CDR1 as SGHRS and CDR2 as YFSETQ. V trimming: 5 bases; J trimming: 1 base; junction bases outside the gene matches: 1. CDR3 residues: CASRGTSGGTDTQYF. The CDR3 region has the DNA TGCGCCAGCAGAGGGACTAGCGGGGGCACAGATACGCAGTATTTT.

This clone has more than one count but fewer than ten. The chain employs TRBV7-9 and TRBJ2-2, with TRBD2 matching 10 bases. CDR1 is SEHNR and CDR2 is FQNEAQ in the germline V gene (reference sequence). There are 16 residues in the CDR3. Trimming removed 4 bases from V and 4 bases from J; junction bases left unmatched: 6. Here the CDR3 reads CASSSLAGEGTGELFF. Written as DNA, the CDR3 is TGTGCCAGCAGCTCCCTAGCGGGAGAGGGCACCGGGGAGCTGTTTTTT.

This chain joins TRBV2 and TRBJ2-1; 7 positions agree with TRBD2. After removal of 3 bases from V and 14 bases from J, the junction contained 7 bases not matched to a gene. The CDR3 loop spans 12 amino acids. Looked up from germline, CDR1 is SNHLY and CDR2 is FYNNEI. The CDR3 is CASSDTGTTEFF. CDR3 in DNA: TGTGCCAGCAGTGACACCGGGACTACAGAGTTCTTC.

The rearrangement uses TRBV19 and TRBJ2-6, with 9 nucleotides matching TRBD1. V shed 8 bases and J 2 bases; nucleotides not matched to a gene: 7. CDR1 and CDR2 (germline): LNHDA, SQIVND (reference sequence). This CDR3 is 16 amino acids long. CDR3 in DNA: TGTGCCAGTTACAGGGGGCGCGGGACTGGGGCCAACGTCCTGACTTTC. Translated: CASYRGRGTGANVLTF.

V is TRBV29-1 and J is TRBJ1-3, with D tentatively TRBD1 (5 bases). Germline CDR1 SQVTM, CDR2 ANQGSEA. The length of the CDR3 is 15 residues. V was clipped by 2 bases and J by 3 bases, with 14 bases between them. The DNA for the CDR3 is TGCAGCGTTGAATCGGAAGGGGTCGATGGAAACACCATATATTTT. It is translated as CSVESEGVDGNTIYF.

The V gene is TRBV7-2, the J gene TRBJ2-4; D is perhaps TRBD2 (6 bases). Trimming took off 6 bases at V and 7 bases at J, with 16 bases between the two ends. This CDR3 is 14 amino acids long. The germline gives CDR1 SGHTA, CDR2 FQGNSA. CDR3 sequence (DNA): TGTGCCAGCAGATCCCCAGCGGGTGATAACATTCAGTACTTC. Its protein is CASRSPAGDNIQYF.

This rearrangement joins TRBV4-1 to TRBJ1-5; D possibly corresponds to TRBD1 (6 bases). The germline V gene encodes CDR1 MGHRA and CDR2 YSYEKL. V shed 1 base and J shed 7 bases, with 32 bases lying between them. The CDR3 length is 21 residues. This CDR3 is CASSQVPPDRTRAPRRQPQHF. The CDR3 DNA follows: TGCGCCAGCAGCCAAGTGCCCCCCGACAGGACCCGGGCCCCTCGTAGACAGCCCCAGCATTTT.

V usage is TRBV27 and J usage is TRBJ1-3, with D maybe TRBD1 (5 bases). This CDR3 spans 15 amino acids. Trimming left V 5 bases short and J 0 bases short, with 11 bases between. The germline V gene encodes CDR1 MNHEY and CDR2 SMNVEV (reference sequence). The CDR3 region has the DNA TGTGCCAGCAGTGTAAGGGGCCTCTCTGGAAACACCATATATTTT. Translated: CASSVRGLSGNTIYF.

The CDR3 reads CASSYGGSLNTEAFF. The CDR3 DNA follows: TGTGCCAGCAGTTATGGTGGGAGCTTGAACACTGAAGCTTTCTTT. The rearrangement joins TRBV6-5 to TRBJ1-1; D is uncertain. The V end was cut by 3 bases, the J end by 0 bases, with 11 bases between. The CDR3 loop spans 15 amino acids. Germline CDR1 and CDR2: MNHEY and SVGAGI.